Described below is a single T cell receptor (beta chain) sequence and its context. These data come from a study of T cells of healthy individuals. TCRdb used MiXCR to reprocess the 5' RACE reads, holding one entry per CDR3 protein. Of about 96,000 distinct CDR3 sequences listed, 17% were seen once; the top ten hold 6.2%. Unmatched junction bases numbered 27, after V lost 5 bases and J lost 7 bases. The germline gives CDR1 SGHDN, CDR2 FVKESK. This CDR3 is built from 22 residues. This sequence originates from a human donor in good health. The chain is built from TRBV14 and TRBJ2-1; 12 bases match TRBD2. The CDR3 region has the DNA TGTGCCAGCAGCTCCACTGGGGACAGGAGTCGTCTAGCGGGAGGGCCAGGGAATGAGCAGTTCTTC. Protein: CASSSTGDRSRLAGGPGNEQFF.